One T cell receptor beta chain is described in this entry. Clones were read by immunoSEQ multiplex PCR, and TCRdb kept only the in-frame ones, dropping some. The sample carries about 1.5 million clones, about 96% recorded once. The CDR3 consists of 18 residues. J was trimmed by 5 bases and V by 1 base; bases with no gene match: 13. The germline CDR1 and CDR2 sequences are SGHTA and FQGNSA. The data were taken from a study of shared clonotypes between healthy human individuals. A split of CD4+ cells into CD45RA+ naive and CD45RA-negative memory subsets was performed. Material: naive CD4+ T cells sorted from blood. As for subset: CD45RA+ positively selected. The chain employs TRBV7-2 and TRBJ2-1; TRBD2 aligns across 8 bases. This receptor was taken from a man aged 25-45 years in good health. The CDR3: CASSLEGRMGLGNNEQFF. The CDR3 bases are TGTGCCAGCAGCTTAGAGGGTAGGATGGGACTAGGAAACAATGAGCAGTTCTTC.